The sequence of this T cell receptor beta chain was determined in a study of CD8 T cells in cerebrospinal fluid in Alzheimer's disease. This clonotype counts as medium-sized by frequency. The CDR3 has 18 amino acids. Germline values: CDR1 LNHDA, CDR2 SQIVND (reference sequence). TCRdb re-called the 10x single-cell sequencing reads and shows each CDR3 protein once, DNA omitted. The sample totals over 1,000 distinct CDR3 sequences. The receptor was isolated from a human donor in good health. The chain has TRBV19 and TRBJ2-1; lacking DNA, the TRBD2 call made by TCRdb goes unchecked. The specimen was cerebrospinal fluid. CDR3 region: CASSILRPGLVFYNEQFF.